What follows are 2 T cell receptor beta chains derived from one specimen sequenced in a study of post-analysis software for immune sequencing data (dated by TCRdb to between 2015 and 2017). Their specific antigens are unknown. Libraries were constructed by PCR. This sample was sequenced with an Illumina HiSeq 2500. Unique molecular identifiers were incorporated into TCR beta cDNA libraries to reduce PCR and sequencing biases. TCRdb took the public reads, trimmed them with fastp at Q25, ran MiXCR for clone calling and kept in-frame beta chains. All rows with the same CDR3 protein become a single entry with the most common DNA and genes. The sample table holds under 900,000 distinct CDR3 sequences, of which around 50% were seen once. Of the sample, roughly 4.4% is held by the ten largest clones. Overall study outcomes, separate from this receptor: Several TRBV segments, including TRBV5-6, TRBV5-1 and TRBV20-1, were significantly more frequent in patients than controls.

Sequences were obtained from blood. These receptors all come from a girl aged 10-17 years with multiple sclerosis.

This clonotype came up a few times. The rearrangement uses TRBV5-1 and TRBJ2-7, with D tentatively TRBD1 (5 bases). Germline CDR1 reads SGHRS; CDR2 reads YFSETQ. CDR3 length equals 14 residues. Trimming stripped 3 bases from V and 1 base from J, with 11 bases between. The CDR3 loop reads CASSYPDRSYEQYF. The CDR3 region has the DNA TGCGCCAGCAGCTATCCAGACAGATCCTACGAGCAGTACTTC.

V is TRBV12-3 or TRBV12-4 and J is TRBJ1-6, with D perhaps matching TRBD1 (6 bases). There are 16 residues in the CDR3. V was shortened by 5 bases and J by 3 bases, with 14 bases between the two germline ends. CDR3 bases: TGTGCCAGCAGTGATGGGACATTTTACTATAATTCACCCCTCCACTTT. As protein: CASSDGTFYYNSPLHF.